The entry below describes one T cell receptor (beta chain). This entry is derived from a study of radiotherapy plus CTLA-4 blockade in lung cancer. The junction had 7 bases not matched to a gene; V was cut back by 1 base and J by 0 bases. The length of the CDR3 is 19 residues. CDR1 is SGHTA, CDR2 FQGNSA, per germline. This table comes from immunoSEQ multiplex PCR, and its TCRdb copy is limited to in-frame clones, with some not included. The table shows about 97,000 clones, with 65% to 85% occurring only once. The rearrangement uses TRBV7-2 and TRBJ2-3; 13 bases agree with TRBD2. The source was peripheral blood, collected from a patient treated with radiotherapy plus ipilimumab. The receptor's source is a human donor with non-small cell lung cancer who had a partial response to radiotherapy plus ipilimumab. Some clones in this sample may be carry-over from other donors' samples. The CDR3 here is CASSLGLTSGGASTDTQYF. CDR3 coding DNA: TGTGCCAGCAGCTTAGGTCTAACTAGCGGGGGGGCAAGCACAGATACGCAGTATTTT.